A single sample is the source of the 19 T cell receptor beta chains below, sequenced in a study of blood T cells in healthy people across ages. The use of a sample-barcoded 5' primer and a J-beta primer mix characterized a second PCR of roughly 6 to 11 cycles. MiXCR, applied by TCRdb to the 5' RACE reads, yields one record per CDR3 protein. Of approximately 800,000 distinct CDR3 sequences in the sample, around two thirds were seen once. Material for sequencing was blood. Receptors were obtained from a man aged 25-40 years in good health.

The CDR3 nucleotides are TGTGCCAGCAGCGCCCTGACAGGGGGCGGTTCACCCCTCCACTTT. Amino acid sequence: CASSALTGGGSPLHF. The chain is built from TRBV9 and TRBJ1-6; 10 positions agree with TRBD1. Germline V gene lookup returns CDR1 SGDLS and CDR2 YYNGEE. The CDR3 runs 15 residues. J was trimmed by 9 bases and V by 3 bases; bases with no gene match: 6.

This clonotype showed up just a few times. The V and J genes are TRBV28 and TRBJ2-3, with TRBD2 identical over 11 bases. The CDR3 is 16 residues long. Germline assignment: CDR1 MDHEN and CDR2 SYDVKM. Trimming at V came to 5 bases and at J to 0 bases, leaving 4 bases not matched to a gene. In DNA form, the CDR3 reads TGTGCCAGCAGTAAGCTAGCGGGGGGAAGCACAGATACGCAGTATTTT. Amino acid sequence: CASSKLAGGSTDTQYF.

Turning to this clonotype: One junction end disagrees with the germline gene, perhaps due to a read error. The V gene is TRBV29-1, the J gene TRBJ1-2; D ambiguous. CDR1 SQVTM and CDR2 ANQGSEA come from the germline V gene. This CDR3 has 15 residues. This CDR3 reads CNVDPPLGGFYGYTF. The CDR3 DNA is TGCAACGTTGATCCCCCCTTGGGCGGCTTCTATGGCTACACCTTC.

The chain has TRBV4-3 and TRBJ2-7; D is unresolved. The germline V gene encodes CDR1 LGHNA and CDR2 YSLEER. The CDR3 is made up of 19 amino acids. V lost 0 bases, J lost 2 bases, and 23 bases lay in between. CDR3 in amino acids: CASSQEEVKHRPIPYEQYF. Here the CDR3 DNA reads TGCGCCAGCAGCCAAGAAGAAGTCAAACATCGTCCTATACCCTACGAGCAGTACTTC.

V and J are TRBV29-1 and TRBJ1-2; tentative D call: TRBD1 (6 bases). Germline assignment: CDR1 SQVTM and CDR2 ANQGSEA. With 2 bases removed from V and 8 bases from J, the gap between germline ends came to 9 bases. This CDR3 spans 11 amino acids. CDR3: CSVESGEGYTF. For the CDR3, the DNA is TGCAGCGTTGAATCAGGGGAAGGCTACACCTTC.

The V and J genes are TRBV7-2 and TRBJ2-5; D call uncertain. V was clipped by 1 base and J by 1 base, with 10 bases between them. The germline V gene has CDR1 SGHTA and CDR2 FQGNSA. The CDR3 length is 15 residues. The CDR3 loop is CASSLGQSLQETQYF. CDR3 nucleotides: TGTGCCAGCAGCTTAGGGCAGAGCCTCCAAGAGACCCAGTACTTC.

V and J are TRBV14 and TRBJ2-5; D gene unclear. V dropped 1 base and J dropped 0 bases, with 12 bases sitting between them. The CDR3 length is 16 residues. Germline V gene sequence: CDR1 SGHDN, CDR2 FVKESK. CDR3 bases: TGTGCCAGCAGCCAAGGGCTCAGACTGTACCAAGAGACCCAGTACTTC. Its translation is CASSQGLRLYQETQYF.

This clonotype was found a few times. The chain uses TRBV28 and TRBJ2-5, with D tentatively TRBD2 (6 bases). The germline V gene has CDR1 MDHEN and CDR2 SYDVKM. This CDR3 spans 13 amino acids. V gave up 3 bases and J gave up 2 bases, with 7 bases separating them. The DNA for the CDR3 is TGTGCCAGCAGTTTGCTAGCGCAAGAGACCCAGTACTTC. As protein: CASSLLAQETQYF. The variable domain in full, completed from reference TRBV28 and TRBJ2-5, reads DVKVTQSSRYLVKRTGEKVFLECVQDMDHENMFWYRQDPGLGLRLIYFSYDVKMKEKGDIPEGYSVSREKKERFSLILESASTNQTSMYLCASSLLAQETQYFGPGTRLLVL.

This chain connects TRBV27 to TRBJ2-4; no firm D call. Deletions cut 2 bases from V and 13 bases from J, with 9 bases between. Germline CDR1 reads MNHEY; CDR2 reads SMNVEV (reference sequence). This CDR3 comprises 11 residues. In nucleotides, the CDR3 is TGTGCCAGCAGTTTAGGTTACGGGCAGTACTTC. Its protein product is CASSLGYGQYF.

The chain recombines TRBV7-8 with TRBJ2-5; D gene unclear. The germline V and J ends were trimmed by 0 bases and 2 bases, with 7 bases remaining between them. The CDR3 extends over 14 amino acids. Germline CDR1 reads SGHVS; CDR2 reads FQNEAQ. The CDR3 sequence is CASSLATFQETQYF. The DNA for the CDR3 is TGTGCCAGCAGCTTAGCGACATTTCAAGAGACCCAGTACTTC.

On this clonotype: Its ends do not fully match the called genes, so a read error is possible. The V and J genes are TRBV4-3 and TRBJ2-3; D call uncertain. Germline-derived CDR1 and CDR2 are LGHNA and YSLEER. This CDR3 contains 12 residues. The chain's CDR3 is CASSQGADTRYF. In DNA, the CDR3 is TGCGCCAGCAGCCAAGGGGCAGATACGCGGTATTTT.

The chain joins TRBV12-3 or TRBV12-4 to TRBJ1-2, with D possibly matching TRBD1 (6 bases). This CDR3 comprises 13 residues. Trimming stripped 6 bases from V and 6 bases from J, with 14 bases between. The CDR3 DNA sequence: TGTGCCAGCAGAACGACAGGAATCCATGGCTACACCTTC. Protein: CASRTTGIHGYTF.

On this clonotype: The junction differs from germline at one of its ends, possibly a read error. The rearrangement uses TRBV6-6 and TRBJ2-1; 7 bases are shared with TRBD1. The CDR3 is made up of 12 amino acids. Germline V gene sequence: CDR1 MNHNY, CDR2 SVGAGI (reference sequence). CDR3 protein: CASNYPGGEQFF. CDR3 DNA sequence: TGTGCCAGCAATTACCCAGGGGGTGAGCAGTTCTTC.

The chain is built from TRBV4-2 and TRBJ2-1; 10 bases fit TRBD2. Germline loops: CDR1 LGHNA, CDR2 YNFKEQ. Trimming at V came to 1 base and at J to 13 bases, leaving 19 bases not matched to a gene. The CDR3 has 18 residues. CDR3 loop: CASSQGLAGSEWVETQFF. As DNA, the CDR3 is TGTGCCAGCAGCCAAGGACTAGCGGGCTCCGAATGGGTAGAGACCCAGTTCTTC.

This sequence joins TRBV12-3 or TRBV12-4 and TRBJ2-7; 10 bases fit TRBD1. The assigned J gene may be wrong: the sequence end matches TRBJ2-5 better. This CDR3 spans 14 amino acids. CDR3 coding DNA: TGTGCCAGCAGTCTAGGGACAGGGGAAAAGACCCAGTACTTC. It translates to CASSLGTGEKTQYF.

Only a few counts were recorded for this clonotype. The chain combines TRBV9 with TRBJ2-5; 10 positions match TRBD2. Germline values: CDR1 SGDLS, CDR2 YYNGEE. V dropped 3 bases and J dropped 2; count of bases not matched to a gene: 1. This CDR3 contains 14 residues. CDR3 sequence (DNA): TGTGCCAGCAGCGCTAGCGGGGGACAAGAGACCCAGTACTTC. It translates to CASSASGGQETQYF.

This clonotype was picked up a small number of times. The CDR3 spells CSATLHENYGYTF. The CDR3 bases are TGCAGTGCTACTTTACATGAGAACTATGGCTACACCTTC. The V and J genes are TRBV20-1 and TRBJ1-2; D not resolved. Germline V gene sequence: CDR1 DFQATT, CDR2 SNEGSKA (reference sequence). V was cut by 4 bases and J by 2 bases, with 11 bases left in between. The CDR3 runs to 13 residues.

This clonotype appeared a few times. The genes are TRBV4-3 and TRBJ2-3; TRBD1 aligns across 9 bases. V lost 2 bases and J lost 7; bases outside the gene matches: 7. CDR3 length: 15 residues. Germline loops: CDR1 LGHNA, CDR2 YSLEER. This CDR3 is CASSQSGTGWNTQYF. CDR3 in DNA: TGCGCCAGCAGCCAATCCGGGACAGGGTGGAATACGCAGTATTTT.

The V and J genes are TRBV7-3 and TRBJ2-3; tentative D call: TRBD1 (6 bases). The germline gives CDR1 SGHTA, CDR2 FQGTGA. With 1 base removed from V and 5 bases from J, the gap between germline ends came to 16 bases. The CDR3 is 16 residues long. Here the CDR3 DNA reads TGTGCCAGCAGCTTAAGGGGCAGGGGTGCTGAAGATACGCAGTATTTT. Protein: CASSLRGRGAEDTQYF.